The 24 T cell receptor beta chains reported below all come from one sample, sequenced in a study of T cell repertoires in cytomegalovirus infection. TCRdb re-analysed the reads in MiXCR, keeping a single row per CDR3 protein. The table lists more than 400,000 distinct CDR3 sequences, about 30% of them singletons, with roughly 13% in the top ten. Sequencing was done on a sample of PBMCs. The receptors come from a human donor in good health (CMV status not recorded). Some clones in this sample may be carry-over from other donors' samples.

V and J are TRBV28 and TRBJ2-4, with 7 nucleotides matching TRBD1. V dropped 5 bases and J dropped 1; count of bases not matched to a gene: 8. Germline V lookup: CDR1 MDHEN, CDR2 SYDVKM. CDR3 size: 16 residues. The CDR3 sequence is CASSAQGVHAKNIQYF. The DNA for the CDR3 is TGTGCCAGCAGTGCCCAGGGGGTTCACGCCAAAAACATTCAGTACTTC.

V usage is TRBV13 and J usage is TRBJ1-5; unclear D gene. The CDR3 runs 15 residues. The V gene lost 0 bases and the J gene lost 0 bases, with 6 bases spanning the gap. Germline values: CDR1 PRHDT, CDR2 FYEKMQ (reference sequence). This chain's CDR3 is CASSLGPPSNQPQHF. DNA of the CDR3: TGTGCCAGCAGCTTAGGTCCCCCTAGCAATCAGCCCCAGCATTTT. Full variable domain (outside the CDR3, taken from reference TRBV13 and TRBJ1-5): AAGVIQSPRHLIKEKRETATLKCYPIPRHDTVYWYQQGPGQDPQFLISFYEKMQSDKGSIPDRFSAQQFSDYHSELNMSSLELGDSALYFCASSLGPPSNQPQHFGDGTRLSIL.

In this sample, this clonotype turned up a few times. The gene calls are TRBV4-2 and TRBJ1-2; TRBD1 is a possible D gene (6 bases). Germline-derived CDR1 and CDR2 are LGHNA and YNFKEQ. CDR3 length: 15 residues. V shed 0 bases and J shed 4 bases, with 12 bases lying between them. In DNA, the CDR3 is TGTGCCAGCAGCCAAGATGCCAGGGGTAGCTATGGCTACACCTTC. It specifies CASSQDARGSYGYTF.

This clonotype was observed many times. The V and J genes are TRBV7-9 and TRBJ1-2; D gene ambiguous. CDR3 length: 14 amino acids. Germline CDR1 is SEHNR and CDR2 is FQNEAQ (reference sequence). Deletions cut 0 bases from V and 8 bases from J, with 13 bases between. The CDR3 sequence: CASSLAGQMRGYTF. The DNA for the CDR3 is TGTGCCAGCAGCTTAGCAGGGCAGATGAGGGGCTACACCTTC.

The V and J genes are TRBV2 and TRBJ2-1; 8 bases align to TRBD2. The CDR3 has 14 amino acids. From germline, CDR1 is SNHLY and CDR2 FYNNEI. V shed 8 bases and J 0 bases; nucleotides not matched to a gene: 3. CDR3 amino acids: CASPGGSSYNEQFF. CDR3 nucleotide sequence: TGTGCCAGCCCGGGGGGGAGCTCCTACAATGAGCAGTTCTTC.

The chain uses TRBV15 and TRBJ2-1; 7 bases fit TRBD2. The length of the CDR3 is 14 residues. Trimming at V came to 5 bases and at J to 8 bases, leaving 9 bases not matched to a gene. Germline lookup yields CDR1 LNHNV and CDR2 YYDKDF (reference sequence). The CDR3, as DNA: TGTGCCACCAGCGGACTAGACCCCGAGGATGAGCAGTTCTTC. Protein sequence: CATSGLDPEDEQFF.

This rearrangement joins TRBV7-2 to TRBJ1-2; D gene ambiguous. Germline CDR1 is SGHTA and CDR2 is FQGNSA. The V end lost 0 bases, the J end lost 6 bases, and 8 bases lay between the germline ends. The CDR3 totals 13 residues. The CDR3 spells CASSLAGFDGYTF. In DNA form, the CDR3 reads TGTGCCAGCAGCTTAGCGGGCTTTGATGGCTACACCTTC.

This clonotype has ten or more counts. The chain recombines TRBV7-2 with TRBJ1-5; D uncertain. The CDR3 spans 15 residues. V lost 5 bases to trimming and J lost 6 bases, with 17 bases between them. CDR1 is SGHTA, CDR2 FQGNSA, per germline. CDR3 bases: TGTGCCAGCAGCCCCCTGATGGGATCGGGTCAGCCCCAGCATTTT. Translating gives CASSPLMGSGQPQHF.

This clonotype came up a few times. This chain links TRBV10-3 with TRBJ1-2; D perhaps matches TRBD1 (5 bases). Germline V gene lookup returns CDR1 ENHRY and CDR2 SYGVKD. The CDR3 totals 14 residues. V lost 3 bases and J 7 bases, leaving 15 bases between the germline ends. CDR3 loop: CAISETGLSSGYTF. The CDR3 DNA is TGTGCCATCAGTGAAACAGGACTGTCGAGTGGCTACACCTTC.

This rearrangement joins TRBV7-6 to TRBJ2-1, with 8 nucleotides matching TRBD2. The CDR3 is 14 residues long. The ends lost 7 bases at V and 8 bases at J; junction bases unmatched: 10. Germline V lookup: CDR1 SGHVS, CDR2 FNYEAQ. This CDR3 reads CASTTGLVWDEQFF. CDR3 nucleotides: TGTGCCAGCACCACGGGACTAGTGTGGGATGAGCAGTTCTTC.

This clonotype was seen at least ten times. This chain uses TRBV7-6 with TRBJ1-6; D call uncertain. This CDR3 has 14 residues. V dropped 0 bases and J dropped 7 bases, with 7 bases sitting between them. Per the germline V gene, CDR1 is SGHVS and CDR2 is FNYEAQ. CDR3 sequence reads: CASSLAGINSPLHF. CDR3 bases: TGTGCCAGCAGCTTAGCAGGGATCAATTCACCCCTCCACTTT.

J is TRBJ2-2 and V is TRBV5-1; possible D gene TRBD1, 6 bases. The CDR3 contains 16 residues. The V end lost 7 bases, the J end lost 2 bases, and 18 bases lay between the germline ends. From germline, CDR1 is SGHRS and CDR2 YFSETQ. The chain's CDR3 is CASWPLQGKNTGELFF. In nucleotides, the CDR3 is TGCGCCAGCTGGCCTCTCCAGGGGAAAAACACCGGGGAGCTGTTTTTT.

The gene calls are TRBV29-1 and TRBJ1-1; D possibly corresponds to TRBD1 (6 bases). The CDR3 is 13 amino acids. The germline V and J ends were trimmed by 1 base and 12 bases, with 18 bases remaining between them. CDR1 and CDR2 (germline): SQVTM, ANQGSEA. The CDR3 protein is CSVEVETGYGPFF. The CDR3 nucleotides read TGCAGCGTTGAAGTAGAGACAGGTTACGGTCCTTTCTTT.

V is TRBV11-3 and J is TRBJ1-1; D perhaps matches TRBD1 (6 bases). In germline, CDR1 is SGHNT, CDR2 YENEEA. The CDR3 spans 13 residues. V was shortened by 4 bases and J by 6 bases, with 12 bases between the two germline ends. DNA for the CDR3: TGTGCCAGCAGCTCAAGGGACATTGCTGAAGCTTTCTTT. This codes for CASSSRDIAEAFF.

This clonotype was observed many times. The chain joins TRBV12-3 or TRBV12-4 to TRBJ1-1, with a weak D call TRBD1 (6 bases). The CDR3 extends over 14 amino acids. V was clipped by 5 bases and J by 0 bases, with 10 bases between them. The DNA of the CDR3 is TGTGCCAGCAGTAAGACAGGAGTGAACACTGAAGCTTTCTTT. Translated: CASSKTGVNTEAFF.

This clonotype appeared a single time. The chain's CDR3 is CASSHLSGADTQYF. The CDR3 DNA follows: TGTGCCAGCAGTCACCTTAGCGGGGCAGATACGCAGTATTTT. This chain connects TRBV6-5 to TRBJ2-3, with TRBD2 matching over 8 bases. Germline-derived CDR1 and CDR2 are MNHEY and SVGAGI. The CDR3 runs 14 residues. V dropped 5 bases and J dropped 4; count of bases not matched to a gene: 5.

The rearrangement uses TRBV27 and TRBJ2-1, with a possible D match to TRBD2 (7 bases). CDR3 length: 17 amino acids. V was cut by 5 bases and J by 4 bases, with 21 bases left in between. The V gene's germline CDR1 is MNHEY and CDR2 SMNVEV (reference sequence). CDR3 loop: CASSPRTRFGTYNEQFF. The DNA for the CDR3 is TGTGCCAGCAGTCCCCGGACTAGGTTTGGGACATACAATGAGCAGTTCTTC.

The CDR3 region has the DNA TGTGCCAGCAGTGAATATTGGTCGGGAGGAGAGACCCAGTACTTC. As protein: CASSEYWSGGETQYF. This sequence joins TRBV25-1 and TRBJ2-5; 7 bases are a match to TRBD2. The CDR3 sequence is 15 residues long. Trimming took 0 bases from V and 4 from J; bases not matched to a gene: 5. Per germline, CDR1 MGHDK and CDR2 SYGVNS.

V and J are TRBV6-2 or TRBV6-3 and TRBJ1-2, with TRBD1 matching over 10 bases. V was pared by 5 bases and J by 10 bases, with 7 bases of the junction left unmatched. This CDR3 comprises 13 residues. Germline assignment: CDR1 MNHEY and CDR2 SVGEGT. In DNA, the CDR3 is TGTGCCAGCAGTCGACCGGGACAGGGGTACTACACCTTC. Residues: CASSRPGQGYYTF.

This clonotype was seen at least ten times. V and J are TRBV7-6 and TRBJ2-1; D is perhaps TRBD2 (5 bases). V gave up 1 base and J gave up 8 bases, with 9 bases separating them. CDR1 is SGHVS and CDR2 is FNYEAQ in the germline V gene. The CDR3 spans 13 residues. In DNA, the CDR3 is TGTGCCAGCAGCTTAGGAGGGTACGATGAGCAGTTCTTC. Amino acid sequence: CASSLGGYDEQFF.

This clonotype was counted ten times or more. The genes are TRBV7-2 and TRBJ2-1; D not resolved. This CDR3 comprises 12 residues. CDR1 is SGHTA and CDR2 is FQGNSA in the germline V gene. V gave up 5 bases and J gave up 8 bases, with 10 bases separating them. The CDR3 nucleotides are TGTGCCAGCAGCCCCGCCAGGTATGAGCAGTTCTTC. It is translated as CASSPARYEQFF.

The chain employs TRBV30 and TRBJ1-2; 8 bases align to TRBD1. The length of the CDR3 is 13 residues. With V trimmed by 7 bases and J by 6 bases, 10 bases remained unmatched. CDR1 and CDR2 (germline): GTSNPN, SVGIG (reference sequence). CDR3 coding DNA: TGTGCCTTTAGCCCAGGGGGCGTTAATGGCTACACCTTC. Protein sequence: CAFSPGGVNGYTF.

In this sample, this clonotype turned up a few times. This chain links TRBV7-2 with TRBJ1-4, with D unresolved. CDR1 is SGHTA and CDR2 is FQGNSA in the germline V gene. This CDR3 is 15 amino acids long. The ends were cut back, 0 bases at V and 6 bases at J, with 11 bases in the middle. CDR3: CASSLALGRDEKLFF. The CDR3 DNA reads as TGTGCCAGCAGCTTAGCGCTGGGGAGGGATGAAAAACTGTTTTTT.

The table lists this clonotype with many counts. The genes are TRBV7-2 and TRBJ2-7, with TRBD2 as a possible D gene (6 bases). CDR3 length: 14 amino acids. Trimming pared 1 base from V and 3 bases from J, leaving 10 bases between. CDR1 SGHTA and CDR2 FQGNSA come from the germline V gene. The DNA of the CDR3 is TGTGCCAGCAGCTTAGACGGGGGTTACTACGAGCAGTACTTC. Translated: CASSLDGGYYEQYF.